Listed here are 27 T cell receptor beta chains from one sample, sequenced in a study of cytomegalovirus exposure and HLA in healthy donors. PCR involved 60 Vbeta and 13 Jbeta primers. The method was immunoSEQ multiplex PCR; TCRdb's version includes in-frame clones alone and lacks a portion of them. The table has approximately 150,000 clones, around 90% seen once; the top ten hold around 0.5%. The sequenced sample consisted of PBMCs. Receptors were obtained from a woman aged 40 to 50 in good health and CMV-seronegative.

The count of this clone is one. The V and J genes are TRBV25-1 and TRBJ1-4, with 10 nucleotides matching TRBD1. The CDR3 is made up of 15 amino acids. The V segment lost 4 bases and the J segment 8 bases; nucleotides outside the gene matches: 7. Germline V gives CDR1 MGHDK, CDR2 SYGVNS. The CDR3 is CASSAVGQGTEKLFF. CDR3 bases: TGTGCCAGCAGTGCCGTGGGACAGGGGACGGAAAAACTGTTTTTT. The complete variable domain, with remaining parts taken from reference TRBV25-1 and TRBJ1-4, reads EADIYQTPRYLVIGTGKKITLECSQTMGHDKMYWYQQDPGMELHLIHYSYGVNSTEKGDLSSESTVSRIRTEHFPLTLESARPSHTSQYLCASSAVGQGTEKLFFGSGTQLSVL.

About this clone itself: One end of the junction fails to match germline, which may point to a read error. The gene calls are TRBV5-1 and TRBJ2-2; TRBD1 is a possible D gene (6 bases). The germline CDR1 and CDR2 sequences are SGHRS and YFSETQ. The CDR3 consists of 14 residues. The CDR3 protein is CASSLDSYTGELFF. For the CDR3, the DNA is TGTGCCAGCAGCTTGGACAGCTACACCGGGGAGCTGTTTTTT.

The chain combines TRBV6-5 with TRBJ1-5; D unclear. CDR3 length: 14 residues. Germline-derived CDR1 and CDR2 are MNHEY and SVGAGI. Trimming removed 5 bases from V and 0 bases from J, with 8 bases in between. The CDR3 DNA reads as TGTGCCAGCAGTCGACATTATAGCAATCAGCCCCAGCATTTT. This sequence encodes CASSRHYSNQPQHF.

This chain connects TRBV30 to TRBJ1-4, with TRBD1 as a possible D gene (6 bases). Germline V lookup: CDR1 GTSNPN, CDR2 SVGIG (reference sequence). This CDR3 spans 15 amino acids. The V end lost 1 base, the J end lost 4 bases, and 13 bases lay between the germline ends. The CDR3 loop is CAWSASGQLNEKLFF. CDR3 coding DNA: TGTGCCTGGAGTGCATCCGGACAGCTTAATGAAAAACTGTTTTTT.

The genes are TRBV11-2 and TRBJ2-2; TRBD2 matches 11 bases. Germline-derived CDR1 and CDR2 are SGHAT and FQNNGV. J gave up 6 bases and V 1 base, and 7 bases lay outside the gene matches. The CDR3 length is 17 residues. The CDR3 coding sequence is TGTGCCAGCAGCTTAGCCCGTACTAGCGGGAGAGCCGGGGAGCTGTTTTTT. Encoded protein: CASSLARTSGRAGELFF.

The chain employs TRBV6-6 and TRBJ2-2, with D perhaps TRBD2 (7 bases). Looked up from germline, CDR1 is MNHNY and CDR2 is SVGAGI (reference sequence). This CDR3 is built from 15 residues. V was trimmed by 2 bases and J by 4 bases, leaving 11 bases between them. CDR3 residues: CASSYGGAGTGELFF. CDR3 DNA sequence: TGTGCCAGCAGTTACGGGGGGGCTGGCACCGGGGAGCTGTTTTTT.

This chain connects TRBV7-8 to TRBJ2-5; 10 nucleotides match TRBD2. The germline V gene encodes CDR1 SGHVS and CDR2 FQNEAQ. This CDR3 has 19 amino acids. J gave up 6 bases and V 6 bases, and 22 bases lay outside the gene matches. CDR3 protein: CASRVGYSGPASGRKTQYF. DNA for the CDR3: TGTGCCAGCAGGGTAGGGTACTCTGGTCCGGCTAGCGGGAGAAAGACCCAGTACTTC.

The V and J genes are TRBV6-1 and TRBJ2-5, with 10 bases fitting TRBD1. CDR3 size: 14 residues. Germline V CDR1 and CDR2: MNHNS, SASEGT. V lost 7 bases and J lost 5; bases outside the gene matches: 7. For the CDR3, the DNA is TGTGCCAGCACCCGGACAGGGGGGCAGGAGACCCAGTACTTC. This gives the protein CASTRTGGQETQYF.

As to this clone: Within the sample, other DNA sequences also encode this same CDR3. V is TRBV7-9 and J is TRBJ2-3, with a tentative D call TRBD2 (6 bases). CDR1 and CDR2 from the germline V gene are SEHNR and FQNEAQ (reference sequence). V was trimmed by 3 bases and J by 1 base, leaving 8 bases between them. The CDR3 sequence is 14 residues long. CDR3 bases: TGTGCCAGCAGCTTTTCGGGGGGCACAGATACGCAGTATTTT. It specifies CASSFSGGTDTQYF.

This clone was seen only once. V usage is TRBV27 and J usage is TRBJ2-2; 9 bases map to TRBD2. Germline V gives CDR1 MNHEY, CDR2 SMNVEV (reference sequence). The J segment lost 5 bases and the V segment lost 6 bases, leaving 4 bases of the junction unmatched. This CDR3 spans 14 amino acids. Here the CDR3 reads CASSASGITGELFF. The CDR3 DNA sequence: TGTGCCAGCAGCGCTAGCGGGATTACCGGGGAGCTGTTTTTT.

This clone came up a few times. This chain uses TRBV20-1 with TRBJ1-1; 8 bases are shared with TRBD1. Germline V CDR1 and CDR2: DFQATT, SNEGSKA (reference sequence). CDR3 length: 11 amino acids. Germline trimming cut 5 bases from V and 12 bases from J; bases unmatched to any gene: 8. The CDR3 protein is CSADAGGGSFF. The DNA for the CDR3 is TGCAGTGCTGACGCAGGGGGCGGATCTTTCTTT.

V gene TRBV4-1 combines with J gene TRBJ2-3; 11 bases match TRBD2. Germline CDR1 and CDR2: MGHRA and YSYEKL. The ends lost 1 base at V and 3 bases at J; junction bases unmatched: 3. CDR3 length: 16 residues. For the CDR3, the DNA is TGCGCCAGCAGCCAAGCACTAGCGGGAGTTACAGATACGCAGTATTTT. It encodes CASSQALAGVTDTQYF.

DNA of the CDR3: TGTGCCAGCAGCTTCCTCGGACAGTCCAACACCGGGGAGCTGTTTTTT. It translates to CASSFLGQSNTGELFF. The J gene is TRBJ2-2, the V gene TRBV7-2, with a possible D match to TRBD1 (6 bases). CDR1 is SGHTA and CDR2 is FQGNSA in the germline V gene. Trimming took off 3 bases at V and 2 bases at J, with 13 bases between the two ends. The CDR3 runs to 16 residues. The whole variable domain, filled in from reference TRBV7-2 and TRBJ2-2, reads GAGVSQSPSNKVTEKGKDVELRCDPISGHTALYWYRQSLGQGLEFLIYFQGNSAPDKSGLPSDRFSAERTGGSVSTLTIQRTQQEDSAVYLCASSFLGQSNTGELFFGEGSRLTVL.

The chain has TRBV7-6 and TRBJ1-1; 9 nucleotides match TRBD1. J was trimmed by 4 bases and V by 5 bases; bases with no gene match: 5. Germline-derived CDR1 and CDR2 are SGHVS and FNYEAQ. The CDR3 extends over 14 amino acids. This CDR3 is CASSSQQGATEAFF. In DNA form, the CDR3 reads TGTGCCAGCAGCAGTCAACAGGGGGCCACTGAAGCTTTCTTT.

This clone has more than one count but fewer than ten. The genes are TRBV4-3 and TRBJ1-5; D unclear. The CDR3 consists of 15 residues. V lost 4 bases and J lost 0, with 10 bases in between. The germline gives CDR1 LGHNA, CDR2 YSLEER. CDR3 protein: CASSLSTNSNQPQHF. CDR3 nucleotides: TGCGCCAGCAGCCTAAGTACAAATAGCAATCAGCCCCAGCATTTT.

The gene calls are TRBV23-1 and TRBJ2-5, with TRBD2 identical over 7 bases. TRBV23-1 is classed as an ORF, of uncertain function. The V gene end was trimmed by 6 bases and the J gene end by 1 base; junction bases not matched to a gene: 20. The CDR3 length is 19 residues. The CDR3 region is CASRTPPGGSVLLQETQYF. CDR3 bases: TGCGCCAGCAGGACCCCCCCGGGAGGTTCAGTCCTACTCCAAGAGACCCAGTACTTC.

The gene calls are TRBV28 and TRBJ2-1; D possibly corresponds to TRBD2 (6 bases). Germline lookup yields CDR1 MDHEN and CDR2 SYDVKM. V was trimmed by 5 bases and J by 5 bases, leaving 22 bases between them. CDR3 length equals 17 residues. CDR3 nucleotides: TGTGCCAGCAGTACGGGGGTGCGTGTCCTATTCCACAATGAGCAGTTCTTC. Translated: CASSTGVRVLFHNEQFF.

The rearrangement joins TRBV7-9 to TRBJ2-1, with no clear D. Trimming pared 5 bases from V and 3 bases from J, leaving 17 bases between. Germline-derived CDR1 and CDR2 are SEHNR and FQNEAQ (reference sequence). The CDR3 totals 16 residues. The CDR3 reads CASSHTLARSYNEQFF. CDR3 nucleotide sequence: TGTGCCAGCAGCCACACCTTAGCCCGGAGCTACAATGAGCAGTTCTTC.

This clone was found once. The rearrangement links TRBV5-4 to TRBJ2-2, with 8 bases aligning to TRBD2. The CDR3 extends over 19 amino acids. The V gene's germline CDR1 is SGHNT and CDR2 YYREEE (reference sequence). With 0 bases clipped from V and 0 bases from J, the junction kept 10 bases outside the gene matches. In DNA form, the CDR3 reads TGTGCCAGCAGCTTGGGGTTAGCGGGACTACCGTCGAACACCGGGGAGCTGTTTTTT. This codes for CASSLGLAGLPSNTGELFF. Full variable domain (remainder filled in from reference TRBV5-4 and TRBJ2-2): ETGVTQSPTHLIKTRGQQVTLRCSSQSGHNTVSWYQQALGQGPQFIFQYYREEENGRGNFPPRFSGLQFPNYSSELNVNALELDDSALYLCASSLGLAGLPSNTGELFFGEGSRLTVL.

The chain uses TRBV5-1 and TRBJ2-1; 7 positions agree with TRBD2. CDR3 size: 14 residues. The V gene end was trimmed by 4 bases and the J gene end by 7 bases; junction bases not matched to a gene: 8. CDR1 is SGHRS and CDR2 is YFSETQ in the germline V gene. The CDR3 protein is CASSIPGLINEQFF. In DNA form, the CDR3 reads TGCGCCAGCAGCATCCCGGGACTAATAAATGAGCAGTTCTTC.

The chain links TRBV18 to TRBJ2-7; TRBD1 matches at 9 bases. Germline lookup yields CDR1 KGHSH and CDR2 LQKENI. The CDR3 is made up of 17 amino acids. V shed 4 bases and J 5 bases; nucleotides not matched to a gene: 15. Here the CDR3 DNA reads TGTGCCAGCTCACGAAACCTGCCGGGACAGGGATCGAACGAGCAGTACTTC. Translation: CASSRNLPGQGSNEQYF.

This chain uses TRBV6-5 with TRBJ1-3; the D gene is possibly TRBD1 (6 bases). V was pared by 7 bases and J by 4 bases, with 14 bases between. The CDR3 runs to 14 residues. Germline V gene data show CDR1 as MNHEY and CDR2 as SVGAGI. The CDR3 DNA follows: TGTGCCAGCACCCCAGGGGCGGGCGGAAACACCATATATTTT. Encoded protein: CASTPGAGGNTIYF.

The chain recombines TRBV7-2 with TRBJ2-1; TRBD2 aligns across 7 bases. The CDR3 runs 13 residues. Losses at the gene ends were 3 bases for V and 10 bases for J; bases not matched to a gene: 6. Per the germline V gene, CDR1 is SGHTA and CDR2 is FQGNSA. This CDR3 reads CASSFSTSSEQFF. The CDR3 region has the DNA TGTGCCAGCAGCTTTTCGACTAGCAGCGAGCAGTTCTTC.

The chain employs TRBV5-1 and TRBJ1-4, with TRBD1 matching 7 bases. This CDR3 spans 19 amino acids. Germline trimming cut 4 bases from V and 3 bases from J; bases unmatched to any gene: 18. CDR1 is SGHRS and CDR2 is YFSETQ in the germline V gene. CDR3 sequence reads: CASSVGGQSLNAANEKLFF. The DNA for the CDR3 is TGCGCCAGCAGCGTGGGGGGACAGAGCTTAAATGCAGCTAATGAAAAACTGTTTTTT.

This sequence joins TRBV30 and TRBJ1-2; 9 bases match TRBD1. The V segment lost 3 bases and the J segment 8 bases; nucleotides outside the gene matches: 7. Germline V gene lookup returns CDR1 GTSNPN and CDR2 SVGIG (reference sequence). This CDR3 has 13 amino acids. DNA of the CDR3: TGTGCCTGGAGCGAACAGGGGGCGGGGGGCTACACCTTC. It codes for CAWSEQGAGGYTF.

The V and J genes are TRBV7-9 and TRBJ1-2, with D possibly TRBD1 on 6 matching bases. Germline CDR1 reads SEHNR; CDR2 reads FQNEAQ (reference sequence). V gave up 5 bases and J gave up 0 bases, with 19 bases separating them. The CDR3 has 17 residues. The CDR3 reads CASSPRTAISSNYGYTF. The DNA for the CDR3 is TGTGCCAGCAGCCCGCGGACAGCAATCAGTTCTAACTATGGCTACACCTTC.

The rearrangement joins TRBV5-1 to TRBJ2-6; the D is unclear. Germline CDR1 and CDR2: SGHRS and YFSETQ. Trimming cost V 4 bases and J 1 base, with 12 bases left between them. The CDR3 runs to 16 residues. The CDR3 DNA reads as TGCGCCAGCAGCGCTGGCAGTGATTCTGGGGCCAACGTCCTGACTTTC. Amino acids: CASSAGSDSGANVLTF.